These 25 T cell receptor beta chains were all obtained from the same sample, sequenced in a study of tumor-infiltrating lymphocytes in oesophageal squamous cell carcinoma (dated by TCRdb to the mid-2010s). The library was made by PCR. For sequencing, an Illumina HiSeq 2000 was employed. TCRdb reanalyzed the raw reads on its own, using fastp at Q25 for trimming and MiXCR for clone calling, and kept in-frame beta chains. CDR3 protein duplicates are merged, each entry listing the most common genes and DNA. The sample table lists about 15,000 distinct CDR3 sequences, around 50% of them with a count of one. About 15% of the sample is in the top ten clones. Sequencing input: blood. These receptors all stem from a male donor with esophageal squamous cell carcinoma.

This clonotype qualifies as large. This chain links TRBV7-9 with TRBJ2-1; D assignment may be TRBD1 or TRBD2 (5 bases each). Germline V gene data show CDR1 as SEHNR and CDR2 as FQNEAQ (reference sequence). The CDR3 has 14 amino acids. V gave up 0 bases and J gave up 5 bases, with 8 bases separating them. This CDR3 reads CASSLAGGDNEQFF. The CDR3 nucleotides read TGTGCCAGCAGCTTAGCTGGGGGTGACAATGAGCAGTTCTTC.

The chain recombines TRBV7-3 with TRBJ2-1; 7 nucleotides agree with TRBD2. CDR3 size: 15 residues. Germline assignment: CDR1 SGHTA and CDR2 FQGTGA. V lost 2 bases to trimming and J lost 8 bases; unmatched junction nucleotides: 9. The CDR3 DNA is TGTGCCAGCAGCTTATTCCCCGGGGGGACCGATGAGCAGTTCTTC. Translated, it gives CASSLFPGGTDEQFF.

This chain joins TRBV6-6 and TRBJ2-1; D is undetermined. The J call may be wrong; the DNA end is better matched by TRBJ2-7. Germline V gene sequence: CDR1 MNHNY, CDR2 SVGAGI (reference sequence). The CDR3 runs 14 residues. The CDR3 bases are TGTGCCAGCAGTTACGGTCTAAGTACCTACGAGCAGTACTTC. Translated, it gives CASSYGLSTYEQYF.

A note on this clonotype: One junction end does not reproduce the germline sequence, and a read error may be involved. V usage is TRBV7-2 and J usage is TRBJ2-7, with D hard to call. Per germline, CDR1 SGHTA and CDR2 FQGNSA. CDR3 length: 15 residues. For the CDR3, the DNA is TGTGCCAGCAGCTTAGAAGCAGAAACCTACAATGAGCAGTTATTC. Translating gives CASSLEAETYNEQLF.

This clonotype has just one count. V gene TRBV7-3 combines with J gene TRBJ2-1; D possibly corresponds to TRBD1 (5 bases). The DNA end is more similar to TRBJ2-5, so the J call may be wrong. Germline V gene lookup returns CDR1 SGHTA and CDR2 FQGTGA. The CDR3 extends over 14 amino acids. CDR3 residues: CASSLGQGLETQYF. CDR3 coding DNA: TGTGCCAGCAGCTTAGGGCAGGGTCTGGAGACCCAGTACTTC.

By sample share, this clonotype is medium-sized. The chain links TRBV7-9 to TRBJ2-5; 8 positions agree with TRBD2. The V gene's germline CDR1 is SEHNR and CDR2 FQNEAQ (reference sequence). The CDR3 is 15 residues long. V was pared by 0 bases and J by 11 bases, with 11 bases of the junction left unmatched. The CDR3, as DNA: TGTGCCAGCAGCTTAGCTAGCGGGATGTACAATGAGCAGTACTTC. Protein: CASSLASGMYNEQYF.

At least ten counts were recorded for this clonotype. The chain joins TRBV4-1 to TRBJ2-3, with 10 bases identical to TRBD2. The CDR3 spans 17 residues. After removal of 4 bases from V and 2 bases from J, the junction contained 9 bases not matched to a gene. The germline gives CDR1 MGHRA, CDR2 YSYEKL. CDR3 nucleotides: TGCGCCAGCAGCCGACCTGTAGCGGGAGGACTCACAGATACGCAGTATTTT. Translating gives CASSRPVAGGLTDTQYF.

The chain has TRBV5-1 and TRBJ2-3; 8 positions agree with TRBD2. This CDR3 spans 15 amino acids. The V and J ends lost 5 bases and 0 bases, in that order; junction bases with no gene match: 5. Germline CDR1 is SGHRS and CDR2 is YFSETQ. CDR3 sequence: CASSRTSFSTDTQYF. The CDR3 bases are TGCGCCAGCAGTCGGACTAGCTTTAGCACAGATACGCAGTATTTT.

This clonotype is large in the sample. The V gene is TRBV7-2, the J gene TRBJ2-7, with TRBD2 matching 10 bases. The CDR3 is 16 residues long. Germline V CDR1 and CDR2: SGHTA, FQGNSA. Trimming removed 0 bases from V and 2 bases from J; junction bases left unmatched: 4. The CDR3 is CASSLARTSGPYEQYF. The CDR3 nucleotides read TGTGCCAGCAGCTTAGCCCGGACTAGCGGACCCTACGAGCAGTACTTC.

This clonotype has only one observation. V usage is TRBV27 and J usage is TRBJ2-4; D unresolved. The CDR3 is made up of 13 amino acids. With 5 bases removed from V and 1 base from J, the gap between germline ends came to 6 bases. Germline V CDR1 and CDR2: MNHEY, SMNVEV (reference sequence). CDR3 DNA sequence: TGTGCCAGCAGTCAGCTGGCCAAAAACATTCAGTACTTC. Amino acid sequence: CASSQLAKNIQYF.

This clonotype appeared a few times. The V gene is TRBV7-6, the J gene TRBJ2-5, with 14 bases lining up with TRBD2. Near its end, the DNA agrees better with TRBJ2-1, so the J call may be wrong. Germline values: CDR1 SGHVS, CDR2 FNYEAQ. The CDR3 runs 19 residues. DNA for the CDR3: TGTGCCAGCAGCTTCCGGACCGGGACTAGCGGGAGCTCCTACAATGAGCAGTTCTTC. It yields the protein CASSFRTGTSGSSYNEQFF.

The chain links TRBV7-3 to TRBJ2-6; 11 bases fit TRBD1. V lost 0 bases to trimming and J lost 15 bases; unmatched junction nucleotides: 10. Germline V gene sequence: CDR1 SGHTA, CDR2 FQGTGA. The CDR3 is 16 amino acids. DNA for the CDR3: TGTGCCAGCAGCTTAACGTCCGGGACAGGGGGAAGTGGCCTGACTTTC. Translated: CASSLTSGTGGSGLTF.

On this clonotype itself: The junction shows a germline mismatch at one end, possibly a read error. DNA for the CDR3: TGTGCTAGCAGCGAGGGACAGGGGGACCAGGCCCAGTACTTC. Translation: CASSEGQGDQAQYF. The chain employs TRBV7-6 and TRBJ2-1; 11 nucleotides line up with TRBD1. The DNA end is more similar to TRBJ2-5, so the J call may be wrong. Germline V gene data show CDR1 as SGHVS and CDR2 as FNYEAQ. The CDR3 spans 14 residues.

The sample holds many counts of this clonotype. A much larger clone lies a single base off, so this may be a read error. The chain is built from TRBV5-8 and TRBJ2-5; the match to TRBD2 covers 8 bases. The CDR3 runs 17 residues. CDR1 and CDR2 from the germline V gene are SGHTS and YDEGEE. Trimming removed 0 bases from V and 11 bases from J; junction bases left unmatched: 18. CDR3 coding DNA: TGTGCCAGCAGCTTGGCTACTAGCGGATATTCTGGCAATGAGCAGTACTTC. Its translation is CASSLATSGYSGNEQYF.

About this clonotype itself: The conserved phenylalanine or tryptophan normally closing the CDR3 is absent here, so this likely arose from a read error. The DNA is omitted, as the CDR3 cannot be located on it reliably, and the CDR3 follows TCRdb's listing. The CDR3 region is CASSSSGTTYEQYFGA. The rearrangement joins TRBV12-3 or TRBV12-4 to TRBJ2-6; the table's D call, TRBD2, has no DNA check behind it. The CDR3 is 16 amino acids in total, end residues counted.

This clonotype was detected ten times or more. This rearrangement joins TRBV9 to TRBJ1-1; no clear D gene. This CDR3 comprises 13 residues. Trimming removed 3 bases from V and 4 bases from J, with 10 bases in between. Germline assignment: CDR1 SGDLS and CDR2 YYNGEE. DNA for the CDR3: TGTGCCAGCAGCGCCGAAAGTCGCACTGAAGCTTTCTTT. As protein: CASSAESRTEAFF.

In this sample, this clonotype is medium-sized. The chain recombines TRBV28 with TRBJ1-5, with 7 bases fitting TRBD1. Trimming removed 6 bases from V and 9 bases from J; junction bases left unmatched: 8. The germline V gene encodes CDR1 MDHEN and CDR2 SYDVKM. The length of the CDR3 is 13 residues. CDR3 coding DNA: TGTGCCAGCAGAAGACAGGGTTCCTTGCCCCAGCATTTT. The encoded protein is CASRRQGSLPQHF.

About this clonotype: A read error may account for a junction end that differs from germline. This chain connects TRBV7-2 to TRBJ2-7, with 8 positions matching TRBD1. CDR3 length: 16 amino acids. The germline V gene has CDR1 SGHTA and CDR2 FQGNSA. The CDR3: CASSPGPGQGNSPLHF. CDR3 nucleotide sequence: TGTGCCAGCAGCCCGGGGCCTGGACAGGGCAATTCACCCCTCCACTTC.

There are a few counts of this clonotype. CDR3 sequence: CASSFGSGQDETQYF. The CDR3 bases are TGTGCCAGCAGCTTCGGATCGGGTCAGGACGAGACCCAGTACTTC. The chain recombines TRBV7-6 with TRBJ2-7; D not resolved. Judging by the DNA end, TRBJ2-5 fits better; the J call may be wrong. Germline CDR1 is SGHVS and CDR2 is FNYEAQ. The CDR3 runs 15 residues.

This clonotype came up many times. This chain connects TRBV14 to TRBJ1-2, with D maybe TRBD1 (6 bases). Germline CDR1 SGHDN, CDR2 FVKESK. Trimming left V 2 bases short and J 2 bases short, with 12 bases between. The CDR3 loop spans 15 amino acids. Here the CDR3 reads CASSQLPDRNYGYTF. In DNA form, the CDR3 reads TGTGCCAGCAGCCAACTTCCCGACAGGAACTATGGCTACACCTTC.

This rearrangement joins TRBV25-1 to TRBJ2-3; 8 bases are a match to TRBD2. The germline CDR1 and CDR2 sequences are MGHDK and SYGVNS. V trimming: 0 bases; J trimming: 4 bases; junction bases outside the gene matches: 3. The CDR3 loop spans 15 amino acids. The CDR3 region has the DNA TGTGCCAGCAGTGAATATGGGCGGGAGGCAGATACGCAGTATTTT. This translates into CASSEYGREADTQYF.

This rearrangement joins TRBV7-4 to TRBJ2-1, with a tentative D call TRBD2 (6 bases). The germline gives CDR1 SGHVT, CDR2 SQSDAQ. CDR3 size: 14 residues. The V end was cut by 1 base, the J end by 9 bases, with 13 bases between. The CDR3 region is CASSLDLWDSEQFF. The CDR3 DNA reads as TGTGCCAGCAGCTTAGATTTATGGGACTCTGAGCAGTTCTTC.

As for this clonotype: A read error is likely, as this CDR3 ends without the conserved phenylalanine or tryptophan. The limits of the CDR3 on the DNA are not certain, so only TCRdb's listed CDR3 is given. The chain links TRBV10-3 to TRBJ2-5; TRBD2 is the table's D call, not checked against the DNA. Looked up from germline, CDR1 is ENHRY and CDR2 is SYGVKD. The CDR3 spans 15 residues, counting both ends. The CDR3 reads CAIRSGDAIGYTFGS.

V is TRBV5-6 and J is TRBJ2-3, with 10 bases lining up with TRBD2. CDR3 length: 15 amino acids. V was pared by 5 bases and J by 1 base, with 4 bases of the junction left unmatched. Germline values: CDR1 SGHDT, CDR2 YYEEEE. The CDR3 nucleotides are TGTGCCAGCAGAAAGCGGGGGGGTCGCACAGATACGCAGTATTTT. Protein sequence: CASRKRGGRTDTQYF.

This clonotype is medium-sized within its sample. A much larger clonotype is one base distant, so this may be a read error. This CDR3 reads CASSFGLAGGKEQYF. In DNA form, the CDR3 reads TGTGCCAGCAGCTTCGGACTAGCGGGAGGAAAGGAGCAGTACTTC. The chain has TRBV7-9 and TRBJ2-5; 14 bases are a match to TRBD2. The length of the CDR3 is 15 residues. V shed 3 bases and J 11 bases; nucleotides not matched to a gene: 8. The germline gives CDR1 SEHNR, CDR2 FQNEAQ (reference sequence).